Each of the 30 T cell receptor beta chains below was sequenced from the same sample in a study of radiotherapy plus CTLA-4 blockade in lung cancer. Data came from immunoSEQ multiplex PCR; TCRdb stores just in-frame clones and leaves some out. The data contain around 65,000 clones, 77% of them singletons. This specimen was peripheral blood, taken from a patient treated with radiotherapy plus ipilimumab. The receptors were gathered from a human donor with non-small cell lung cancer who had a complete response to radiotherapy plus ipilimumab.

CDR3 DNA sequence: TGTGCCAGCAGCTTACGACTCACAGATACGCAGTATTTT. The encoded protein is CASSLRLTDTQYF. This chain joins TRBV7-2 and TRBJ2-3; no clear D. V gave up 2 bases and J gave up 2 bases, with 5 bases separating them. Germline V lookup: CDR1 SGHTA, CDR2 FQGNSA. This CDR3 region has 13 residues.

The chain has TRBV4-1 and TRBJ1-6, with 7 bases fitting TRBD1. The J segment lost 7 bases and the V segment lost 3 bases, leaving 0 bases of the junction unmatched. Germline-derived CDR1 and CDR2 are MGHRA and YSYEKL. The CDR3 consists of 13 residues. CDR3 DNA sequence: TGCGCCAGCAGCCAGACAGGGAATTCACCCCTCCACTTT. Amino acid sequence: CASSQTGNSPLHF.

The V gene is TRBV7-9, the J gene TRBJ2-5; D perhaps matches TRBD2 (5 bases). The germline V gene has CDR1 SEHNR and CDR2 FQNEAQ (reference sequence). V lost 3 bases and J lost 4, with 12 bases in between. This CDR3 has 14 amino acids. CDR3 in amino acids: CASSFRAVVETQYF. The CDR3 region has the DNA TGTGCCAGCAGCTTTAGAGCGGTCGTAGAGACCCAGTACTTC.

The chain has TRBV6-1 and TRBJ2-7, with unresolved D. This CDR3 comprises 13 residues. The germline CDR1 and CDR2 sequences are MNHNS and SASEGT. Trimming removed 6 bases at V and 3 bases at J, with 12 bases between. The CDR3 protein is CASRPPDGYEQYF. The CDR3 coding sequence is TGTGCCAGCAGGCCGCCGGACGGCTACGAGCAGTACTTC.

This clone has only a few counts. The chain has TRBV7-6 and TRBJ2-1; 8 bases align to TRBD2. Germline V CDR1 and CDR2: SGHVS, FNYEAQ. CDR3 length equals 18 residues. Losses at the gene ends were 4 bases for V and 3 bases for J; bases not matched to a gene: 14. The CDR3 DNA sequence: TGTGCCAGCAGCTCCGGGGGGGGAACGGGAGTCCTCTACAATGAGCAGTTCTTC. Protein sequence: CASSSGGGTGVLYNEQFF.

The sample holds a few counts of this clone. The V gene is TRBV19, the J gene TRBJ1-5; weak D call: TRBD1 (6 bases). Germline V CDR1 and CDR2: LNHDA, SQIVND (reference sequence). CDR3 length equals 16 residues. Between the trimmed V and J ends, which lost 0 bases and 3 bases, there was a span of 12 bases. The CDR3 sequence: CASSIDRQGTNQPQHF. In nucleotides, the CDR3 is TGTGCCAGTAGTATAGATCGGCAGGGGACCAATCAGCCCCAGCATTTT. Drawing the rest from reference TRBV19 and TRBJ1-5, the complete variable domain is DGGITQSPKYLFRKEGQNVTLSCEQNLNHDAMYWYRQDPGQGLRLIYYSQIVNDFQKGDIAEGYSVSREKKESFPLTVTSAQKNPTAFYLCASSIDRQGTNQPQHFGDGTRLSIL.

The V and J genes are TRBV5-4 and TRBJ2-3; 9 bases line up with TRBD2. This CDR3 comprises 15 residues. The V gene end was trimmed by 0 bases and the J gene end by 2 bases; junction bases not matched to a gene: 1. Germline CDR1 SGHNT, CDR2 YYREEE (reference sequence). CDR3 sequence reads: CASSLGGGDTDTQYF. As DNA, the CDR3 is TGTGCCAGCAGCTTGGGCGGGGGGGACACAGATACGCAGTATTTT.

The chain is built from TRBV7-2 and TRBJ2-1; 8 nucleotides match TRBD1. After removal of 5 bases from V and 4 bases from J, the junction contained 4 bases not matched to a gene. Germline-derived CDR1 and CDR2 are SGHTA and FQGNSA. The CDR3 contains 14 residues. This chain's CDR3 is CASSPDRDYNEQFF. The CDR3 DNA follows: TGTGCCAGCAGCCCGGACAGGGATTACAATGAGCAGTTCTTC.

CDR3 region: CASSPRSTSGGSGEQYF. In DNA form, the CDR3 reads TGTGCCAGCAGCCCGAGGTCCACTAGCGGGGGGTCGGGCGAGCAGTACTTC. V usage is TRBV7-2 and J usage is TRBJ2-7; 12 bases are shared with TRBD2. Germline-derived CDR1 and CDR2 are SGHTA and FQGNSA. This CDR3 spans 17 amino acids. The V segment lost 5 bases and the J segment 6 bases; nucleotides outside the gene matches: 14. Using reference TRBV7-2 and TRBJ2-7 for the parts outside the CDR3, the full variable domain is GAGVSQSPSNKVTEKGKDVELRCDPISGHTALYWYRQSLGQGLEFLIYFQGNSAPDKSGLPSDRFSAERTGGSVSTLTIQRTQQEDSAVYLCASSPRSTSGGSGEQYFGPGTRLTVT.

This chain uses TRBV29-1 with TRBJ1-2; D possibly corresponds to TRBD1 (5 bases). The germline gives CDR1 SQVTM, CDR2 ANQGSEA. Trimming pared 8 bases from V and 4 bases from J, leaving 14 bases between. This CDR3 contains 12 residues. CDR3 region: CSFLTGRYGYTF. The CDR3 DNA reads TGCAGCTTCTTAACAGGCCGCTATGGCTACACCTTC.

This sequence joins TRBV30 and TRBJ1-1; 9 nucleotides line up with TRBD1. V lost 8 bases and J lost 5; bases outside the gene matches: 6. The CDR3 has 12 amino acids. The germline V gene encodes CDR1 GTSNPN and CDR2 SVGIG (reference sequence). The CDR3 reads CARGQGGTEAFF. The DNA of the CDR3 is TGTGCCAGGGGACAGGGCGGTACTGAAGCTTTCTTT.

This clone was detected a few times. This chain links TRBV14 with TRBJ1-2, with 7 bases identical to TRBD1. V trimming: 4 bases; J trimming: 3 bases; junction bases outside the gene matches: 2. This CDR3 is 13 amino acids long. Per germline, CDR1 SGHDN and CDR2 FVKESK. Written as DNA, the CDR3 is TGTGCCAGCAGCCCGGGACAGCACTATGGCTACACCTTC. The encoded protein is CASSPGQHYGYTF.

This clone was recorded only once. This chain's CDR3 is CASSPRAGPNEKLFF. In DNA form, the CDR3 reads TGTGCCAGCTCACCACGGGCAGGGCCTAATGAAAAACTGTTTTTT. The chain employs TRBV18 and TRBJ1-4; the D gene is possibly TRBD1 (5 bases). The ends were cut back, 1 base at V and 3 bases at J, with 9 bases in the middle. Germline V CDR1 and CDR2: KGHSH, LQKENI. The CDR3 sequence is 15 residues long.

The gene calls are TRBV18 and TRBJ1-5; D is undetermined. The CDR3 has 13 amino acids. Per germline, CDR1 KGHSH and CDR2 LQKENI. Between the trimmed V and J ends, which lost 6 bases and 5 bases, there was a span of 11 bases. The CDR3 reads CASSPGEDQPQHF. The CDR3 DNA sequence: TGTGCCAGCTCCCCAGGTGAAGATCAGCCCCAGCATTTT.

V gene TRBV7-8 combines with J gene TRBJ2-5; TRBD2 aligns across 11 bases. Germline trimming cut 1 base from V and 5 bases from J; bases unmatched to any gene: 6. This CDR3 has 16 residues. The V gene's germline CDR1 is SGHVS and CDR2 FQNEAQ. The CDR3, as DNA: TGTGCCAGCAGCTTAGTGGTAGCGGGAGGGCCTGAGACCCAGTACTTC. Translated: CASSLVVAGGPETQYF.

The chain joins TRBV11-3 to TRBJ2-1, with D perhaps matching TRBD1 or TRBD2 (5 bases each). Germline CDR1 is SGHNT and CDR2 is YENEEA. The CDR3 sequence is 15 residues long. V gave up 6 bases and J gave up 2 bases, with 14 bases separating them. The CDR3 sequence is CASSQSGTTYNEQFF. CDR3 DNA sequence: TGTGCCAGCAGTCAATCCGGGACCACCTACAATGAGCAGTTCTTC.

The rearrangement uses TRBV5-1 and TRBJ2-2; a possible D gene is TRBD1 (7 bases). The CDR3 runs 16 residues. With 4 bases removed from V and 1 base from J, the gap between germline ends came to 14 bases. CDR1 is SGHRS and CDR2 is YFSETQ in the germline V gene. The CDR3 nucleotides are TGCGCCAGCAGCCCGCGGCAGGGGGGGAACACCGGGGAGCTGTTTTTT. Translating it yields CASSPRQGGNTGELFF.

Only one count was recorded for this clone. This sample includes further DNA sequences coding for the same CDR3. This chain uses TRBV7-2 with TRBJ1-3, with D uncertain. V was pared by 5 bases and J by 1 base, with 9 bases between. The germline V gene has CDR1 SGHTA and CDR2 FQGNSA. The CDR3 is 14 amino acids. For the CDR3, the DNA is TGTGCCAGCAGCGGAGGGATTTCTGGAAACACCATATATTTT. It codes for CASSGGISGNTIYF.

The V and J genes are TRBV6-1 and TRBJ1-1; 8 bases line up with TRBD1. The J segment lost 4 bases and the V segment lost 4 bases, leaving 8 bases of the junction unmatched. This CDR3 has 15 amino acids. Per germline, CDR1 MNHNS and CDR2 SASEGT. CDR3 coding DNA: TGTGCCAGCAGTGGAAGGACAGGGAAAGCCACTGAAGCTTTCTTT. This translates into CASSGRTGKATEAFF.

CDR3 nucleotides: TGTGCCGGCCGATCCGGGACAGGGGGCCAAGAGACCCAGTACTTC. Its translation: CAGRSGTGGQETQYF. V usage is TRBV18 and J usage is TRBJ2-5; 11 positions agree with TRBD1. V shed 11 bases, J shed 1 base, and the junction held 9 bases outside the gene matches. The CDR3 runs 15 residues. Germline V CDR1 and CDR2: KGHSH, LQKENI.

J is TRBJ2-3 and V is TRBV2; the match to TRBD1 covers 7 bases. Germline assignment: CDR1 SNHLY and CDR2 FYNNEI. The V gene end was trimmed by 6 bases and the J gene end by 0 bases; junction bases not matched to a gene: 3. This CDR3 is 14 amino acids long. This CDR3 reads CASRGQTSTDTQYF. The DNA of the CDR3 is TGTGCCAGCAGGGGACAGACTAGCACAGATACGCAGTATTTT. The full variable domain, with the rest looked up from reference TRBV2 and TRBJ2-3, is EPEVTQTPSHQVTQMGQEVILRCVPISNHLYFYWYRQILGQKVEFLVSFYNNEISEKSEIFDDQFSVERPDGSNFTLKIRSTKLEDSAMYFCASRGQTSTDTQYFGPGTRLTVL.

V gene TRBV5-4 combines with J gene TRBJ2-7, with D perhaps being TRBD1 or TRBD2 (5 bases each). The length of the CDR3 is 14 residues. V was pared by 5 bases and J by 1 base, with 13 bases between. In germline, CDR1 is SGHNT, CDR2 YYREEE (reference sequence). CDR3 residues: CASRSTGGSYEQYF. CDR3 in DNA: TGTGCCAGCAGATCCACTGGGGGATCCTACGAGCAGTACTTC. Using reference TRBV5-4 and TRBJ2-7 for the parts outside the CDR3, the full variable domain is ETGVTQSPTHLIKTRGQQVTLRCSSQSGHNTVSWYQQALGQGPQFIFQYYREEENGRGNFPPRFSGLQFPNYSSELNVNALELDDSALYLCASRSTGGSYEQYFGPGTRLTVT.

The V call is TRBV7-2, the J call TRBJ2-7, with 10 bases lining up with TRBD2. The CDR3 has 15 amino acids. J was trimmed by 0 bases and V by 5 bases; bases with no gene match: 4. Germline V gene data show CDR1 as SGHTA and CDR2 as FQGNSA. CDR3 coding DNA: TGTGCCAGCAGCCCTGCTAGCGGGGGCTCCTACGAGCAGTACGTC. Residues: CASSPASGGSYEQYV.

This rearrangement joins TRBV9 to TRBJ1-1, with a possible D match to TRBD1 (6 bases). This CDR3 region has 17 residues. The germline V gene has CDR1 SGDLS and CDR2 YYNGEE. Trimming took 1 base from V and 5 from J, leaving 21 bases between them. The CDR3 bases are TGTGCCAGCAGCGTAAGTGGGGGCCCTGGTGCCCAAACTGAAGCTTTCTTT. Amino acid sequence: CASSVSGGPGAQTEAFF.

The chain combines TRBV4-3 with TRBJ1-2; the match to TRBD1 covers 7 bases. The germline CDR1 and CDR2 sequences are LGHNA and YSLEER. The CDR3 extends over 15 amino acids. J was trimmed by 5 bases and V by 4 bases; bases with no gene match: 10. Written as DNA, the CDR3 is TGCGCCAGCAGCCTTTCCCAGGGGGGGGTGTATGGCTACACCTTC. It translates to CASSLSQGGVYGYTF.

This chain's CDR3 is CASSQQGSGGYTF. The CDR3 nucleotides read TGTGCCAGCAGTCAACAGGGGTCGGGAGGCTACACCTTC. The V and J genes are TRBV6-5 and TRBJ1-2, with 7 bases that match TRBD1. V was pared by 5 bases and J by 8 bases, with 8 bases of the junction left unmatched. Germline CDR1 and CDR2: MNHEY and SVGAGI. The CDR3 has 13 amino acids.

There are a few counts of this clone. The CDR3 loop is CASTFYTGYSPLHF. In DNA form, the CDR3 reads TGTGCCAGCACCTTCTATACAGGGTATTCACCCCTCCACTTT. The chain combines TRBV5-8 with TRBJ1-6; possibly TRBD1 for D (6 bases). The CDR3 is made up of 14 amino acids. Looked up from germline, CDR1 is SGHTS and CDR2 is YDEGEE. V lost 6 bases and J 8 bases, leaving 15 bases between the germline ends.

The J gene is TRBJ2-3, the V gene TRBV5-1; D gene uncertain. The CDR3 runs 11 residues. The germline V and J ends were trimmed by 4 bases and 6 bases, with 6 bases remaining between them. Germline CDR1 SGHRS, CDR2 YFSETQ. The CDR3 DNA follows: TGCGCCAGCAGCAAGGGCGATACGCAGTATTTT. As protein: CASSKGDTQYF.

V usage is TRBV5-1 and J usage is TRBJ2-2; either TRBD1 or TRBD2 may fit D (5 bases each). The CDR3 contains 17 residues. Trimming took off 4 bases at V and 3 bases at J, with 19 bases between the two ends. Germline V gene lookup returns CDR1 SGHRS and CDR2 YFSETQ. This CDR3 is CASSLTEVATDTGELFF. The CDR3 DNA sequence: TGCGCCAGCAGCCTGACAGAGGTAGCGACTGACACCGGGGAGCTGTTTTTT.

The chain joins TRBV7-9 to TRBJ1-5; 7 nucleotides align to TRBD1. The trim removed 5 bases at V and 5 bases at J, leaving 6 bases unmatched. This CDR3 is 14 amino acids long. Germline V gene sequence: CDR1 SEHNR, CDR2 FQNEAQ (reference sequence). The CDR3: CASSGGTEHQPQHF. The CDR3 bases are TGTGCCAGCAGCGGGGGGACAGAGCATCAGCCCCAGCATTTT.